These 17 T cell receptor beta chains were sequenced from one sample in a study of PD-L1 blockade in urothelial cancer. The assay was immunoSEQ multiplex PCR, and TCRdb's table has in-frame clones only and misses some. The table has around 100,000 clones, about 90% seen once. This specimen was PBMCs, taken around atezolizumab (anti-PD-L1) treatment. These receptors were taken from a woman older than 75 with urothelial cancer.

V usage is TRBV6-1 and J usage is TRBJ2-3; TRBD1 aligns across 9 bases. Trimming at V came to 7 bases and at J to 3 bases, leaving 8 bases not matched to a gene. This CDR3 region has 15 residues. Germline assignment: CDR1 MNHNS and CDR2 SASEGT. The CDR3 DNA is TGTGCCAGCACTCGACAGGGGGGAGGGACAGATACGCAGTATTTT. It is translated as CASTRQGGGTDTQYF.

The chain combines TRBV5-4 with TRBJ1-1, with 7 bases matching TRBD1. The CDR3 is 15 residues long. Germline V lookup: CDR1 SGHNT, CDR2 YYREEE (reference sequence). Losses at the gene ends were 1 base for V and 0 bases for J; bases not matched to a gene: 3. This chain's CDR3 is CASSLQGQMNTEAFF. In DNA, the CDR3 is TGTGCCAGCAGCTTGCAGGGACAGATGAACACTGAAGCTTTCTTT.

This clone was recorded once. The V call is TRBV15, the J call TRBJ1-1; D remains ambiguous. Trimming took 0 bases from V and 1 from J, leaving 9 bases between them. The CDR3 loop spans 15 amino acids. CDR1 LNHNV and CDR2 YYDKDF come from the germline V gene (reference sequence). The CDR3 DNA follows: TGTGCCACCAGCAGAGATTTCGTTCGGAACACTGAAGCTTTCTTT. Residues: CATSRDFVRNTEAFF.

CDR3 loop: CAWSLAGAADTQYF. CDR3 sequence (DNA): TGTGCCTGGAGCCTAGCGGGAGCGGCAGATACGCAGTATTTT. The rearrangement joins TRBV30 to TRBJ2-3, with 10 bases fitting TRBD2. CDR3 size: 14 residues. Germline assignment: CDR1 GTSNPN and CDR2 SVGIG (reference sequence). The V segment lost 3 bases and the J segment 4 bases; nucleotides outside the gene matches: 4.

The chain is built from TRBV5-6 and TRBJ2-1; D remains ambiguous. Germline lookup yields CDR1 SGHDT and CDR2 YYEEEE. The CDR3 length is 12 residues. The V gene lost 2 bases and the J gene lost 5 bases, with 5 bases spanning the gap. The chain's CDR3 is CASSFSHNEQFF. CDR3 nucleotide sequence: TGTGCCAGCAGCTTTAGCCACAATGAGCAGTTCTTC. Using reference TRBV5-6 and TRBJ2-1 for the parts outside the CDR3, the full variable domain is DAGVTQSPTHLIKTRGQQVTLRCSPKSGHDTVSWYQQALGQGPQFIFQYYEEEERQRGNFPDRFSGHQFPNYSSELNVNALLLGDSALYLCASSFSHNEQFFGPGTRLTVL.

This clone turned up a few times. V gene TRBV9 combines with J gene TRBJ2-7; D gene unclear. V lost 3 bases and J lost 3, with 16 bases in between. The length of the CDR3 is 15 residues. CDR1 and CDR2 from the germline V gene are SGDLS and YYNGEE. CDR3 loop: CASSANGGVNYEQYF. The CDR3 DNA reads TGTGCCAGCAGCGCTAACGGCGGAGTGAACTACGAGCAGTACTTC.

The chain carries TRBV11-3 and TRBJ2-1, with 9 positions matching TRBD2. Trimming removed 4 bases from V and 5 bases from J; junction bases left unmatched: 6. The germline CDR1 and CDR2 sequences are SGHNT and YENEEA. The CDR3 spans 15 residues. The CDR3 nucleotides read TGTGCCAGCAGCTCTGGGACTAGCAGACACAATGAGCAGTTCTTC. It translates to CASSSGTSRHNEQFF. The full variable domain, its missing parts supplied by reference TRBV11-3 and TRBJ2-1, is EAGVVQSPRYKIIEKKQPVAFWCNPISGHNTLYWYLQNLGQGPELLIRYENEEAVDDSQLPKDRFSAERLKGVDSTLKIQPAELGDSAVYLCASSSGTSRHNEQFFGPGTRLTVL.

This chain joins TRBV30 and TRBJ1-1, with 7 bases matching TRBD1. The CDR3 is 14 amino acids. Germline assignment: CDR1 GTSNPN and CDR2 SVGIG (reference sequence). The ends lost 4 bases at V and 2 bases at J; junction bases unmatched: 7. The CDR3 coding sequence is TGTGCCTGGACCCCGGACAGGACAAACACTGAAGCTTTCTTT. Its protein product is CAWTPDRTNTEAFF.

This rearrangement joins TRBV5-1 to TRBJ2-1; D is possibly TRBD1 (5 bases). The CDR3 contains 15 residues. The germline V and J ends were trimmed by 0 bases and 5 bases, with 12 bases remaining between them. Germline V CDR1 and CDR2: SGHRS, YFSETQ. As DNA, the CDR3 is TGCGCCAGCAGCTTGGACGGCAGGGAACACAATGAGCAGTTCTTC. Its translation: CASSLDGREHNEQFF.

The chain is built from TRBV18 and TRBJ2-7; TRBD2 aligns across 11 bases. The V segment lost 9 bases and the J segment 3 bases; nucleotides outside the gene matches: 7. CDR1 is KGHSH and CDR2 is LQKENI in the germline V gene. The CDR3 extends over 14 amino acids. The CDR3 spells CASTGGTSGYEQYF. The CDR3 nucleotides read TGTGCCAGTACGGGAGGGACTAGCGGCTACGAGCAGTACTTC.

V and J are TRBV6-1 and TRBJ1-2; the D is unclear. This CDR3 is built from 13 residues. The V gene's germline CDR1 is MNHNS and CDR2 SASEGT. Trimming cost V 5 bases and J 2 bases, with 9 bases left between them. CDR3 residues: CASSRPENYGYTF. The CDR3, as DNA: TGTGCCAGCAGTCGGCCGGAGAACTATGGCTACACCTTC.

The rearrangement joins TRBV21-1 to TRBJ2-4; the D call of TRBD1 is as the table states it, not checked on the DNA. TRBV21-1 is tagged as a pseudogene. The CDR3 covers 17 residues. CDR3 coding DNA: TGTGCCAGCAGCAAAGAGAAGGGGCAACTAGCCAAAAACATTCAGTACTTC. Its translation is CASSKEKGQLAKNIQYF.

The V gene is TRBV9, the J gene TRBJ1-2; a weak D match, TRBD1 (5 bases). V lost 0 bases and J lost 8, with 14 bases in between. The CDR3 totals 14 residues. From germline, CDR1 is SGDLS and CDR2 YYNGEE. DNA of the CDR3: TGTGCCAGCAGCGTAGCTCCGGGGGTTCAGGGCTACACCTTC. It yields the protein CASSVAPGVQGYTF.

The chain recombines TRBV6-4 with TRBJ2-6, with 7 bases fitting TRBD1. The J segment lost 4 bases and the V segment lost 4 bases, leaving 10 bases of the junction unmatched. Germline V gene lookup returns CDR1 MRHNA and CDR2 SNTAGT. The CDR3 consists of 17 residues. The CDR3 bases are TGTGCCAGCAGTGGTGGGAGAGGGGGCCCAGGGGCCAACGTCCTGACTTTC. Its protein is CASSGGRGGPGANVLTF.

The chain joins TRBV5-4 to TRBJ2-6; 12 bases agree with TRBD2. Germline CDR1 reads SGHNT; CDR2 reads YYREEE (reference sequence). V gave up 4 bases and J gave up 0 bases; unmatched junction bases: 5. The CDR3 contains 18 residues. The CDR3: CASSVGLAGSSGANVLTF. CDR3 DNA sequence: TGTGCCAGCAGCGTAGGACTAGCGGGAAGCTCTGGGGCCAACGTCCTGACTTTC.

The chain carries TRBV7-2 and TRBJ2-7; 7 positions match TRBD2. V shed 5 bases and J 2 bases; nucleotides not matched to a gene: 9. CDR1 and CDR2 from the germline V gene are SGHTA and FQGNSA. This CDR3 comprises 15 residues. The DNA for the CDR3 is TGTGCCAGCAGCCCCACCCCTGGGGGGGCCTACGAGCAGTACTTC. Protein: CASSPTPGGAYEQYF.

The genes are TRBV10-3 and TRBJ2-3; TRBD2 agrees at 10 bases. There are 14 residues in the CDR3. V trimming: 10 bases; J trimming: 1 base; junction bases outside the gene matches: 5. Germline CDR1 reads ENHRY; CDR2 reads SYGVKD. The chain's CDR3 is CATGTSVGTDTQYF. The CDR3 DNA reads TGTGCCACCGGGACTAGCGTGGGCACAGATACGCAGTATTTT.